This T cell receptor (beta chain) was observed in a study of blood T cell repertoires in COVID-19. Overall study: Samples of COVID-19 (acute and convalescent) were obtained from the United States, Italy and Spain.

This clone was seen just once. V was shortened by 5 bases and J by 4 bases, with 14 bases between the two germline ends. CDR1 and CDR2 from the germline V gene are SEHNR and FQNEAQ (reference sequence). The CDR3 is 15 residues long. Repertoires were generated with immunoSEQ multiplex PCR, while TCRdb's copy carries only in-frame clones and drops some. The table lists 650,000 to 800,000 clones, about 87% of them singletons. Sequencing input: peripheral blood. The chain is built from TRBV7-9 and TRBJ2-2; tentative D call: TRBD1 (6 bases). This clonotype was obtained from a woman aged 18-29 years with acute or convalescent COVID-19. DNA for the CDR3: TGTGCCAGCAGCCGAGGACAGTCGGGCACCGGGGAGCTGTTTTTT. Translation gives CASSRGQSGTGELFF.